This passage covers 5 T cell receptor beta chains from one sample sequenced in a study of blood T cells in healthy people across ages. It was with a sample-barcoded 5' primer and a J-beta primer mix that a second PCR of roughly 7 to 12 cycles was run. TCRdb itself ran the 5' RACE reads through MiXCR, one entry per CDR3 protein. The repertoire includes about 730,000 distinct CDR3 sequences, 35% to 45% of them detected once, and roughly 19% sits in the top ten. The sample consisted of blood. The receptors come from a woman aged 60-70 years in good health.

The rearrangement joins TRBV20-1 to TRBJ2-5, with TRBD2 matching over 7 bases. TRBJ2-7 explains the end of the DNA better; the J call may be wrong. The CDR3 is made up of 15 amino acids. Germline V lookup: CDR1 DFQATT, CDR2 SNEGSKA (reference sequence). The CDR3 sequence is CSAVNAGRDWSEQYF. The CDR3 nucleotides are TGCAGTGCCGTGAATGCAGGGAGGGACTGGAGCGAGCAGTACTTC.

The chain is built from TRBV28 and TRBJ1-5; tentatively, D is TRBD1 (6 bases). Trimming removed 8 bases from V and 1 base from J, with 15 bases in between. The CDR3 length is 15 residues. CDR1 is MDHEN and CDR2 is SYDVKM in the germline V gene. The chain's CDR3 is CASRAGGLSNQPQHF. For the CDR3, the DNA is TGTGCCAGCCGGGCGGGGGGCTTAAGCAATCAGCCCCAGCATTTT.

CDR3 sequence (DNA): TGTGCCAGCAGTTTATCGCTGGGAAGCTCCTACAATGAGCAGTTCTTC. Protein product: CASSLSLGSSYNEQFF. The chain is built from TRBV28 and TRBJ2-1; D remains unclear. CDR3 length: 16 amino acids. The germline CDR1 and CDR2 sequences are MDHEN and SYDVKM. Trimming left V 1 base short and J 0 bases short, with 10 bases between.

This clonotype was recorded a few times. J is TRBJ2-1 and V is TRBV20-1; D might be TRBD2 (7 bases). The CDR3 runs 14 residues. The germline gives CDR1 DFQATT, CDR2 SNEGSKA (reference sequence). Between the trimmed V and J ends, which lost 6 bases and 6 bases, there was a span of 18 bases. The CDR3, as DNA: TGCAGTGCAGGGGGGGGGGCGTGGGTCAATGAGCAGTTCTTC. This codes for CSAGGGAWVNEQFF.

The V call is TRBV10-3, the J call TRBJ2-2; tentatively, D is TRBD1 (6 bases). The V end lost 6 bases, the J end lost 3 bases, and 11 bases lay between the germline ends. The length of the CDR3 is 14 residues. From germline, CDR1 is ENHRY and CDR2 SYGVKD. The CDR3 DNA sequence: TGTGCCATCAGCGGACAGTTTGACACCGGGGAGCTGTTTTTT. Translation gives CAISGQFDTGELFF.